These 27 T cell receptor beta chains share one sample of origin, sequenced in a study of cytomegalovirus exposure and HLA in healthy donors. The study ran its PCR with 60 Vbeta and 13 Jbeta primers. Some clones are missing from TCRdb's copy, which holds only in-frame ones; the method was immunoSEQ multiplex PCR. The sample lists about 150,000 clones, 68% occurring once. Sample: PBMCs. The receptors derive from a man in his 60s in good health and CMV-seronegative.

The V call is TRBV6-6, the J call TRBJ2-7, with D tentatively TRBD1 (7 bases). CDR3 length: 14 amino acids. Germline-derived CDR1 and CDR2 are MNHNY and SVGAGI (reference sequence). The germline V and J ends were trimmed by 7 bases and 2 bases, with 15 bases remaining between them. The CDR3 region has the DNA TGTGCCAGCACCAGGGGGGCAGGGCCCTACGAGCAGTACTTC. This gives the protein CASTRGAGPYEQYF.

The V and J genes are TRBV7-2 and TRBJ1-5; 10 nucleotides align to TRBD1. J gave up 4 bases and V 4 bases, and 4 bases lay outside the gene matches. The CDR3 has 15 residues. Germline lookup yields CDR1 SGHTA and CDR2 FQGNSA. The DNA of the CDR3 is TGTGCCAGCAGCTCGGGACAGGGGCCAAATCAGCCCCAGCATTTT. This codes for CASSSGQGPNQPQHF.

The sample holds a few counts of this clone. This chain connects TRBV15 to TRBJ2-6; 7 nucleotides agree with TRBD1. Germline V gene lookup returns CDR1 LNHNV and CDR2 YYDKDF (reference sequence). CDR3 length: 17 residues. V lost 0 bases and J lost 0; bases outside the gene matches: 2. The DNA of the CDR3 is TGTGCCACCAGCAGAGATCCAGGGGGCTCTGGGGCCAACGTCCTGACTTTC. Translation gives CATSRDPGGSGANVLTF.

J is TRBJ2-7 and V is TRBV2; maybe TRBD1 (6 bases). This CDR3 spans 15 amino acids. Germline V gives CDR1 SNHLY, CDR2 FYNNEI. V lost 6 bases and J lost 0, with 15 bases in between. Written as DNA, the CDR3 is TGTGCCAGCAGCCACAGGGCCCCAAGCTCCTACGAGCAGTACTTC. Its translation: CASSHRAPSSYEQYF.

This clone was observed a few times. The CDR3 nucleotides read TGTGCCAGTAACGAGGGAGGCGTCAATGAGCAGTTCTTC. Its translation: CASNEGGVNEQFF. J is TRBJ2-1 and V is TRBV19; a weak D match, TRBD2 (6 bases). The CDR3 extends over 13 amino acids. Trimming removed 7 bases from V and 6 bases from J, with 13 bases in between. Germline V lookup: CDR1 LNHDA, CDR2 SQIVND (reference sequence).

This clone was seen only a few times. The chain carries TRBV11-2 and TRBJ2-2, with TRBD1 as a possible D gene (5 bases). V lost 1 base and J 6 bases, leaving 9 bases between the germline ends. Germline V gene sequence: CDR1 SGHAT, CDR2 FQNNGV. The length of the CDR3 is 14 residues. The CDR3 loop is CASSLAPGSGELFF. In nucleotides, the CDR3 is TGTGCCAGCAGCTTAGCACCAGGGTCCGGGGAGCTGTTTTTT.

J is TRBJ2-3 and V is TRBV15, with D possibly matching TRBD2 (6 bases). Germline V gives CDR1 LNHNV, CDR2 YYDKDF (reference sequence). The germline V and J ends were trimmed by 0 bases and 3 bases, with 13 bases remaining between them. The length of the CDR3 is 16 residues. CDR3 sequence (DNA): TGTGCCACCAGCAGAGATCGGGGTAGCGGAACAGATACGCAGTATTTT. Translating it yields CATSRDRGSGTDTQYF.

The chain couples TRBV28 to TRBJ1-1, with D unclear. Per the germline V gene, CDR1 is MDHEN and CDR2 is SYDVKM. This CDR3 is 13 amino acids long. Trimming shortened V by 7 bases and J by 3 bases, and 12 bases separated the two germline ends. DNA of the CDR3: TGTGCCAGCAACGACTGGGGAGACACTGAAGCTTTCTTT. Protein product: CASNDWGDTEAFF.

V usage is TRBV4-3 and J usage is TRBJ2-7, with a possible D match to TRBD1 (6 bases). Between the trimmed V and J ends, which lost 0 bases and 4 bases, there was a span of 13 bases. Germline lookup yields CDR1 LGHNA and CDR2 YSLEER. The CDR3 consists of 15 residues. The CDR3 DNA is TGCGCCAGCAGCCAAGAAACAGGGAGTGGATACGAGCAGTACTTC. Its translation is CASSQETGSGYEQYF.

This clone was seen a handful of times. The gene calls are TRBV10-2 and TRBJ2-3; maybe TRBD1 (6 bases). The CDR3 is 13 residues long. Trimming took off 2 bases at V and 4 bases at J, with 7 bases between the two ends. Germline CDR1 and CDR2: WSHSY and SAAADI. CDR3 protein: CASSEQGPDTQYF. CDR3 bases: TGCGCCAGCAGTGAGCAGGGGCCAGATACGCAGTATTTT.

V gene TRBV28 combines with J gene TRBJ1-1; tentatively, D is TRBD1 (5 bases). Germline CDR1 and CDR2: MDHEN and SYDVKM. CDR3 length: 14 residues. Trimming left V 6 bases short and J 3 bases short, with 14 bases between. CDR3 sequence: CASSPGGKDTEAFF. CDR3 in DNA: TGTGCCAGCAGCCCGGGGGGGAAGGACACTGAAGCTTTCTTT.

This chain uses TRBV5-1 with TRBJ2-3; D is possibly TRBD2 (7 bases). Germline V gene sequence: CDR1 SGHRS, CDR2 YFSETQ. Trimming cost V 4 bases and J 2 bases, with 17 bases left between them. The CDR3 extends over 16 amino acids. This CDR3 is CASSADGGALTDTQYF. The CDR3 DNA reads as TGCGCCAGCAGCGCAGATGGGGGGGCCCTCACAGATACGCAGTATTTT.

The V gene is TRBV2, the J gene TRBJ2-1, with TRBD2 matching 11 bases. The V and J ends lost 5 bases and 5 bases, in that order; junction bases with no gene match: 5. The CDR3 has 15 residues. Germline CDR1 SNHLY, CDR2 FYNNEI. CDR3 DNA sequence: TGTGCCAGCAGTTTCCGACTAGCGGGGCACAATGAGCAGTTCTTC. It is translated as CASSFRLAGHNEQFF.

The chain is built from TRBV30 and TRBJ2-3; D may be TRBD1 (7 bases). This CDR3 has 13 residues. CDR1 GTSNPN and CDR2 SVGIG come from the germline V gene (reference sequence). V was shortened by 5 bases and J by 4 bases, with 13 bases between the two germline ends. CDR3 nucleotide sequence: TGTGCCTGGCTAGACAGGGAGGCAGATACGCAGTATTTT. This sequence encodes CAWLDREADTQYF.

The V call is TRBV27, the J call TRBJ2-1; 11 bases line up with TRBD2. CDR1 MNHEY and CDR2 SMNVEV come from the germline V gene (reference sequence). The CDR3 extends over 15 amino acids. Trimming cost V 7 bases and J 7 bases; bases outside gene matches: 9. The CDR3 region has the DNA TGTGCCAGCAAGCCGACTAGCGGGACGGAAAATGAGCAGTTCTTC. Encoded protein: CASKPTSGTENEQFF.

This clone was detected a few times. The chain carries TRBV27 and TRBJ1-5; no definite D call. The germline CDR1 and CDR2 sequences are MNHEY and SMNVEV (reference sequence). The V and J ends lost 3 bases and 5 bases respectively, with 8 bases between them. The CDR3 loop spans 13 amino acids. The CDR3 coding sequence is TGTGCCAGCAGTTTTACATTTGATCAGCCCCAGCATTTT. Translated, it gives CASSFTFDQPQHF.

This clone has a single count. This CDR3 reads CASSRVLAEVTDTQYF. Written as DNA, the CDR3 is TGTGCCAGCAGCCGAGTACTAGCGGAAGTCACAGATACGCAGTATTTT. The chain employs TRBV7-9 and TRBJ2-3; 8 bases match TRBD2. This CDR3 is built from 16 residues. Unmatched junction bases numbered 9, after V lost 5 bases and J lost 2 bases. Germline CDR1 reads SEHNR; CDR2 reads FQNEAQ (reference sequence).

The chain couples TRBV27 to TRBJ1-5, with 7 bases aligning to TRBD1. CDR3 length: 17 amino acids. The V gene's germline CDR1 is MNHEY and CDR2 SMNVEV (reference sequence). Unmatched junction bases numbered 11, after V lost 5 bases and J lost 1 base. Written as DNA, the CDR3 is TGTGCCAGCAGTCAAAGACAGGGTACCTGGAGCAATCAGCCCCAGCATTTT. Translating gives CASSQRQGTWSNQPQHF.

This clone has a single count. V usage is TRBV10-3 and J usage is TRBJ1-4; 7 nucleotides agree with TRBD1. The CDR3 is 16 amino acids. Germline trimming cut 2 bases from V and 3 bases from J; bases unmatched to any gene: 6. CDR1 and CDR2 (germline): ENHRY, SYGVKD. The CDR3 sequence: CAISERSGGSNEKLFF. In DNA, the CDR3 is TGTGCCATCAGTGAGCGGTCAGGGGGTTCTAATGAAAAACTGTTTTTT.

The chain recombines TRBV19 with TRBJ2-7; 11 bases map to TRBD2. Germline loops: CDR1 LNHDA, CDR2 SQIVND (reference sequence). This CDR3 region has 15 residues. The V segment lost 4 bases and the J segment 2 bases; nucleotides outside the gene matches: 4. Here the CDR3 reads CASSTQLAGAYEQYF. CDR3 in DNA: TGTGCCAGTAGTACCCAACTAGCGGGAGCCTACGAGCAGTACTTC.

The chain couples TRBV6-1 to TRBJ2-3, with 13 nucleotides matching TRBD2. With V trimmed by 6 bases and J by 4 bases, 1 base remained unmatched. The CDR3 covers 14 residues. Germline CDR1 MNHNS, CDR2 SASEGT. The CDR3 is CASRLAGGPDTQYF. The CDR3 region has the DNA TGTGCCAGCAGACTAGCGGGAGGGCCAGATACGCAGTATTTT.

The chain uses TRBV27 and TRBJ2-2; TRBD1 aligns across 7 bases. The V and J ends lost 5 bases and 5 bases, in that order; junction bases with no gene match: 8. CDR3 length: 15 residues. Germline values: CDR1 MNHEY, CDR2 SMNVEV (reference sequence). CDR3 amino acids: CASSVRQGGTGELFF. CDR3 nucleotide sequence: TGTGCCAGCAGTGTACGACAGGGTGGGACCGGGGAGCTGTTTTTT.

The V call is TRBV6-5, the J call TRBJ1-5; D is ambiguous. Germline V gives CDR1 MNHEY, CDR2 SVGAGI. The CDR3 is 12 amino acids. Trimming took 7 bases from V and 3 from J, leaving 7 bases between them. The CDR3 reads CASNYPNQPQHF. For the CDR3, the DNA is TGTGCCAGCAACTACCCCAATCAGCCCCAGCATTTT.

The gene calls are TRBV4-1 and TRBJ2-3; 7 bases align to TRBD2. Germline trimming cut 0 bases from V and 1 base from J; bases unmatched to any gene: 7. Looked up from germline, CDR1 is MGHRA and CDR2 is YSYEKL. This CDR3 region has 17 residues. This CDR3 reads CASSQDGAGGGTDTQYF. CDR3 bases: TGCGCCAGCAGCCAAGATGGAGCTGGGGGGGGCACAGATACGCAGTATTTT.

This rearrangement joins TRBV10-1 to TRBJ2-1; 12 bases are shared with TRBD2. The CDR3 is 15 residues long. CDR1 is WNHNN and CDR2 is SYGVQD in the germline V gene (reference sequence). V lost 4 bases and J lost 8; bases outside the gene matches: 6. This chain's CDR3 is CASSVGLAGWDEQFF. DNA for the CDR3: TGCGCCAGCAGTGTGGGACTAGCGGGTTGGGATGAGCAGTTCTTC.

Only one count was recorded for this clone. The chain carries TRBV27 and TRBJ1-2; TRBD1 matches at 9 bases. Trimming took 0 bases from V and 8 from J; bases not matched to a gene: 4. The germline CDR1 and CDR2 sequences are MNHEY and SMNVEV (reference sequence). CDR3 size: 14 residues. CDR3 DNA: TGTGCCAGCAGTTTATCGGGACAGGGCGGCGGCTACACCTTC. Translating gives CASSLSGQGGGYTF.

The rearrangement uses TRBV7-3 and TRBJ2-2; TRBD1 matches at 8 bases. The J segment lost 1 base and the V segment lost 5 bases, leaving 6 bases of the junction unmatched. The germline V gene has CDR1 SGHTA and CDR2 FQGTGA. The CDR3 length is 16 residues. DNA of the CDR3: TGTGCCAGCAGCCTGCAGGGGGCTGTGAACACCGGGGAGCTGTTTTTT. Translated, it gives CASSLQGAVNTGELFF.